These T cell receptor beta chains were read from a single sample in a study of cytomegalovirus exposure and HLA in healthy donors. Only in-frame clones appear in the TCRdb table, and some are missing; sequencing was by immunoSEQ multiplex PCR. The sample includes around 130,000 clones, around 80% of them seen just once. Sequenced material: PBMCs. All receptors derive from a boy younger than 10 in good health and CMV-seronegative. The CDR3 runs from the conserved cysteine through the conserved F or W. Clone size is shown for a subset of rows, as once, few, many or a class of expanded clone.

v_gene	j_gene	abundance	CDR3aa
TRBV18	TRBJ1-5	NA	CASSRHSNQPQHF
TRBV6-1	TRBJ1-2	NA	CASRRTENYGYTF
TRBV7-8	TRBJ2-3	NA	CASSLGAGLGDTQYF
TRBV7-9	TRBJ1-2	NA	CASSFTGTDGYTF
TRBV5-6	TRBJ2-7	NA	CASSFDPSGGAYEQYF
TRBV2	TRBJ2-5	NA	CATSQLAGGTGRETQYF
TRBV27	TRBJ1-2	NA	CASSLSRRHSYTF
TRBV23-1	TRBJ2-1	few	CASSQSAGTSGTDEQFF
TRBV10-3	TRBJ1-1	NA	CAISDRGEGNTEAFF
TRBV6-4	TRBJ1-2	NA	CASSLDRGAGYTF
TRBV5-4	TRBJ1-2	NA	CASSPRGMNYGYTF
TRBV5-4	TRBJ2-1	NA	CASSAGTNNEQFF
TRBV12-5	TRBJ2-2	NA	CASGRDSPTGELFF
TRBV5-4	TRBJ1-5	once	CASSSSYGGIPHF
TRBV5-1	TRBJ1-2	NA	CASSLAVGRVRYGYTF
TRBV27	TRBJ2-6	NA	CASSRDRLSGANVLTF
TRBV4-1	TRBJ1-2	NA	CASSQVGTGGTNGYTF
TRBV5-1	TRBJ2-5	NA	CASSSSGNVQETQYF
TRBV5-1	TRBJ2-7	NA	CASSLSVGGGRGYEQYF
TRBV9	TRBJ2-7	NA	CASSPGQLHSYEQYF
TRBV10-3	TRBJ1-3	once	CAISLTGTVASGNTIYF
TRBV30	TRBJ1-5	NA	CAYGSNQPQHF
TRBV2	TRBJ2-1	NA	CASSEAVRLPAYNEQFF
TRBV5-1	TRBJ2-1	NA	CASSLAGSPTYNEQFF
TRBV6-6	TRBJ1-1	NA	CASSFRHNTEAFF
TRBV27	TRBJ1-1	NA	CASSLGPEGGLVNTEAFF
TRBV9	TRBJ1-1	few	CASSARTGQNTEAFF
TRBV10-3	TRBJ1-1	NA	CAITSDRDTEAFF
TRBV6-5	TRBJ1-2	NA	CASNRDRGSYGYTF
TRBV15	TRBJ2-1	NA	CATSREGTVAYNEQFF
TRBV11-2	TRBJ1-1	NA	CASSYGWNTEAFF
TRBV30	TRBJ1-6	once	CAWSKGGSNSPLHF
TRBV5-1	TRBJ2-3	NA	CASSPLSGVADTQYF
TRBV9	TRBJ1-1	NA	CASSVRDTRGYTEAFF
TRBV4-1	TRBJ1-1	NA	CASSQTGQKGSEAFF
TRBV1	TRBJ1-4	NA	CTSPGQGPGGEKLFF
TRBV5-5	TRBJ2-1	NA	CASVRDSYNEQFF
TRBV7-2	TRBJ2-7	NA	CASSLDEAAWEQYF
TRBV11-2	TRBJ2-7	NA	CASSIGTIYEQYF
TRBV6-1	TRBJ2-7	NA	CASSFSATYEQYF
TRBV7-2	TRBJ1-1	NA	CASSTMTANLEAFF
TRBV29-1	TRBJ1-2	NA	CSVLSTGGNYGYTF
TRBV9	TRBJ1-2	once	CASSLGDRERGYTF
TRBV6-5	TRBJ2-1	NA	CASSYPGQGRNEQFF
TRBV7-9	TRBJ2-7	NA	CSSSLKGGPKTSYEQYF
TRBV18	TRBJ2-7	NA	CASSPTKQGASEQYF
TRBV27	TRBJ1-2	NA	CASSSNPWGDLGYTF
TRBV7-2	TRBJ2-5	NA	CASSLDFTGGAGKETQYF
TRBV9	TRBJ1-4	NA	CASSKTGTNEKLFF
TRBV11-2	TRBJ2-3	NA	CASSLAPDKLPADTQYF